This T cell receptor beta chain was sequenced for a study of tumor T cells in aggressive B-cell lymphoma. This table comes from immunoSEQ multiplex PCR, and its TCRdb copy is limited to in-frame clones, with some not included. The sample has some 3,000 clones; roughly 82% are singletons. CDR1 and CDR2 from the germline V gene are SGHDT and YYEEEE. This CDR3 region has 15 residues. V lost 4 bases to trimming and J lost 8 bases, with 21 bases between them. This sequence was found in an adult with diffuse large B cell lymphoma. The chain uses TRBV5-6 and TRBJ1-2; D possibly corresponds to TRBD1 (5 bases). Material: tumor tissue. In DNA form, the CDR3 reads TGTGCCAGCAGCCTCCGGGACTCCGGCCCTATAGGCTACACCTTC. Protein sequence: CASSLRDSGPIGYTF.